The 30 T cell receptor beta chains reported below all come from one sample, sequenced in a study of beta chain features in type 1 diabetes. Expressed TCRB transcripts were sequenced because the isolated RNA had all been reverse transcribed beforehand. Here immunoSEQ multiplex PCR was the method, and the copy in TCRdb shows in-frame clones only, minus some. The sample yields 130,000 to 150,000 clones, around 51% seen once. The specimen was Tregs from blood. These receptors came from a man aged 18-30 years in good health.

The V and J genes are TRBV5-1 and TRBJ2-1; D uncertain. The CDR3 consists of 12 residues. V gave up 2 bases and J gave up 8 bases, with 8 bases separating them. Germline CDR1 reads SGHRS; CDR2 reads YFSETQ. CDR3 nucleotides: TGCGCCAGCAGCTTTATGAGCGATGAGCAGTTCTTC. Its translation is CASSFMSDEQFF.

This clone has only a few counts. The genes are TRBV7-9 and TRBJ2-7, with TRBD2 as a possible D gene (5 bases). V lost 3 bases to trimming and J lost 0 bases, with 12 bases between them. Looked up from germline, CDR1 is SEHNR and CDR2 is FQNEAQ (reference sequence). There are 15 residues in the CDR3. The DNA of the CDR3 is TGTGCCAGCAGCTTCGAGACGGGAAGCTCCTACGAGCAGTACTTC. As protein: CASSFETGSSYEQYF. The full variable domain, its missing parts supplied by reference TRBV7-9 and TRBJ2-7, is DTGVSQNPRHKITKRGQNVTFRCDPISEHNRLYWYRQTLGQGPEFLTYFQNEAQLEKSRLLSDRFSAERPKGSFSTLEIQRTEQGDSAMYLCASSFETGSSYEQYFGPGTRLTVT.

This chain joins TRBV4-3 and TRBJ2-7; possibly TRBD2 for D (7 bases). This CDR3 is built from 17 residues. The germline V gene has CDR1 LGHNA and CDR2 YSLEER. Trimming shortened V by 0 bases and J by 0 bases, and 15 bases separated the two germline ends. For the CDR3, the DNA is TGCGCCAGCAGCCAAGATGATGCGGGGGCGAGCTCCTACGAGCAGTACTTC. Its protein is CASSQDDAGASSYEQYF.

The rearrangement links TRBV28 to TRBJ2-3; D gene uncertain. The CDR3 loop spans 15 amino acids. CDR1 MDHEN and CDR2 SYDVKM come from the germline V gene. V lost 6 bases to trimming and J lost 2 bases, with 15 bases between them. The CDR3, as DNA: TGTGCCAGCAGGACCTACTGGGCTCCCACAGATACGCAGTATTTT. This translates into CASRTYWAPTDTQYF.

The rearrangement uses TRBV23-1 and TRBJ2-7, with D tentatively TRBD2 (5 bases). TRBV23-1 is recorded as an ORF, its role being uncertain. Trimming stripped 5 bases from V and 6 bases from J, with 14 bases between. The CDR3 loop spans 13 amino acids. The CDR3 loop reads CASSTGKTGEQYF. For the CDR3, the DNA is TGCGCCAGCAGTACCGGGAAAACTGGCGAGCAGTACTTC.

This clone appeared a few times. J is TRBJ2-2 and V is TRBV7-3, with 9 bases fitting TRBD1. Germline loops: CDR1 SGHTA, CDR2 FQGTGA. The CDR3 loop spans 13 amino acids. V was clipped by 5 bases and J by 8 bases; unmatched bases: 3. This CDR3 reads CASSPQGAGELFF. The CDR3 DNA is TGTGCCAGCAGCCCACAGGGGGCTGGGGAGCTGTTTTTT. Full variable domain (outside the CDR3, taken from reference TRBV7-3 and TRBJ2-2): GAGVSQTPSNKVTEKGKYVELRCDPISGHTALYWYRQSLGQGPEFLIYFQGTGAADDSGLPNDRFFAVRPEGSVSTLKIQRTERGDSAVYLCASSPQGAGELFFGEGSRLTVL.

The genes are TRBV9 and TRBJ2-1; 14 bases match TRBD2. Per the germline V gene, CDR1 is SGDLS and CDR2 is YYNGEE. The junction had 5 bases not matched to a gene; V was cut back by 3 bases and J by 6 bases. The CDR3 spans 16 residues. The CDR3 DNA follows: TGTGCCAGCAGCGGGGGGACTAGCGGGAGAGTCAATGAGCAGTTCTTC. It encodes CASSGGTSGRVNEQFF.

The genes are TRBV7-2 and TRBJ1-5; 8 bases align to TRBD1. The CDR3 is 15 residues long. Germline assignment: CDR1 SGHTA and CDR2 FQGNSA. Germline trimming cut 3 bases from V and 1 base from J; bases unmatched to any gene: 2. The CDR3 region is CASSLTGVSNQPQHF. The CDR3 nucleotides read TGTGCCAGCAGCTTGACAGGGGTGAGCAATCAGCCCCAGCATTTT.

This clone was picked up a small number of times. The CDR3: CAWRRVGDITDTQYF. The CDR3 nucleotides read TGTGCCTGGAGACGGGTAGGGGATATCACAGATACGCAGTATTTT. This sequence joins TRBV30 and TRBJ2-3, with D maybe TRBD1 (5 bases). Trimming shortened V by 3 bases and J by 2 bases, and 15 bases separated the two germline ends. The CDR3 contains 15 residues. Germline V gives CDR1 GTSNPN, CDR2 SVGIG (reference sequence).

The rearrangement uses TRBV10-3 and TRBJ2-2; TRBD2 agrees at 7 bases. Per germline, CDR1 ENHRY and CDR2 SYGVKD. The V segment lost 3 bases and the J segment 6 bases; nucleotides outside the gene matches: 10. CDR3 length: 16 amino acids. CDR3 bases: TGTGCCATCAGTGATATGACCAGACGGGGGGCCGGGGAGCTGTTTTTT. Its translation: CAISDMTRRGAGELFF.

The chain employs TRBV5-1 and TRBJ1-1; TRBD1 matches 9 bases. V trimming: 4 bases; J trimming: 0 bases; junction bases outside the gene matches: 4. Germline loops: CDR1 SGHRS, CDR2 YFSETQ. CDR3 length: 15 amino acids. In DNA, the CDR3 is TGCGCCAGCAGCGCCGGACAGGGGATGAACACTGAAGCTTTCTTT. It specifies CASSAGQGMNTEAFF.

The CDR3 DNA reads as TGTGCCAGCCTCGTCGAGCGAGAAGCTTTCTTT. Translated: CASLVEREAFF. V usage is TRBV6-1 and J usage is TRBJ1-1; D remains unclear. Germline V gives CDR1 MNHNS, CDR2 SASEGT. V lost 8 bases and J lost 8, with 12 bases in between. The CDR3 spans 11 residues.

The gene calls are TRBV19 and TRBJ2-7, with a tentative D call TRBD2 (7 bases). CDR1 and CDR2 (germline): LNHDA, SQIVND (reference sequence). The CDR3 has 15 residues. Between the trimmed V and J ends, which lost 4 bases and 2 bases, there was a span of 15 bases. In nucleotides, the CDR3 is TGTGCCAGTAGTACGGGGGGCGGGAGAGCCTACGAGCAGTACTTC. Residues: CASSTGGGRAYEQYF.

This clone was picked up a small number of times. The chain joins TRBV30 to TRBJ1-4, with 7 bases aligning to TRBD1. The CDR3 runs to 13 residues. Germline values: CDR1 GTSNPN, CDR2 SVGIG (reference sequence). The V and J ends lost 4 bases and 5 bases, in that order; junction bases with no gene match: 4. DNA of the CDR3: TGTGCCTGGACCCGGGACAGAAATGAAAAACTGTTTTTT. Its protein is CAWTRDRNEKLFF.

The table lists this clone with a few counts. The chain couples TRBV7-2 to TRBJ1-5; D gene ambiguous. The V and J ends lost 3 bases and 7 bases respectively, with 10 bases between them. From germline, CDR1 is SGHTA and CDR2 FQGNSA. The CDR3 runs to 13 residues. In DNA, the CDR3 is TGTGCCAGCAGCTTGGGTCAGCGGCAGCCCCAGCATTTT. Its translation: CASSLGQRQPQHF.

V and J are TRBV18 and TRBJ2-5, with D maybe TRBD2 (6 bases). The CDR3 runs to 16 residues. Looked up from germline, CDR1 is KGHSH and CDR2 is LQKENI. V lost 3 bases and J lost 2, with 16 bases in between. In DNA, the CDR3 is TGTGCCAGCTCACCCCCCACCGGCGGGGTTCAAGAGACCCAGTACTTC. This sequence encodes CASSPPTGGVQETQYF.

There are a few counts of this clone. CDR3 in DNA: TGTGCCAGCAGCGCCCAGGCAGATACGCAGTATTTT. Its protein is CASSAQADTQYF. The gene calls are TRBV9 and TRBJ2-3; D uncertain. The CDR3 is 12 amino acids. Between the trimmed V and J ends, which lost 3 bases and 4 bases, there was a span of 6 bases. Germline V CDR1 and CDR2: SGDLS, YYNGEE.

The chain combines TRBV28 with TRBJ1-2; D ambiguous. The CDR3 totals 12 residues. V was pared by 2 bases and J by 8 bases, with 9 bases between. Germline V gene data show CDR1 as MDHEN and CDR2 as SYDVKM. The CDR3 loop reads CASSLRERGYTF. The CDR3 DNA sequence: TGTGCCAGCAGTTTACGGGAACGAGGCTACACCTTC.

CDR3 region: CASSYSKDRGFAFF. The CDR3 coding sequence is TGTGCCAGCAGTTACTCGAAGGACAGAGGATTCGCTTTCTTT. The rearrangement joins TRBV6-5 to TRBJ1-1; possible D gene TRBD1, 6 bases. From germline, CDR1 is MNHEY and CDR2 SVGAGI. V lost 0 bases, J lost 11 bases, and 16 bases lay in between. The CDR3 contains 14 residues.

This clone has a handful of counts. The V gene is TRBV28, the J gene TRBJ2-7; 9 nucleotides line up with TRBD2. V shed 6 bases, J shed 0 bases, and the junction held 3 bases outside the gene matches. The germline V gene encodes CDR1 MDHEN and CDR2 SYDVKM. This CDR3 has 14 residues. CDR3 amino acids: CASRRSGSSYEQYF. The CDR3 DNA follows: TGTGCCAGCAGGCGTAGCGGGAGCTCCTACGAGCAGTACTTC.

The V and J genes are TRBV30 and TRBJ1-1; TRBD1 matches at 8 bases. This CDR3 spans 13 amino acids. Germline loops: CDR1 GTSNPN, CDR2 SVGIG (reference sequence). The ends lost 8 bases at V and 1 base at J; junction bases unmatched: 6. DNA for the CDR3: TGTGCCCACAGGGGGACAGAGAACACTGAAGCTTTCTTT. It translates to CAHRGTENTEAFF.

The rearrangement links TRBV6-6 to TRBJ1-4; 8 bases agree with TRBD1. Trimming cost V 6 bases and J 3 bases; bases outside gene matches: 0. CDR3 size: 13 residues. Germline V lookup: CDR1 MNHNY, CDR2 SVGAGI (reference sequence). The CDR3 loop reads CASRTGANEKLFF. The CDR3 DNA sequence: TGTGCCAGCAGGACAGGGGCTAATGAAAAACTGTTTTTT.

This clone showed up just a few times. The CDR3 spells CATGSGTGAGEQYF. The CDR3 DNA follows: TGTGCCACCGGTTCCGGGACAGGGGCGGGGGAGCAGTACTTC. This chain uses TRBV10-3 with TRBJ2-7, with 10 nucleotides matching TRBD1. Germline trimming cut 10 bases from V and 7 bases from J; bases unmatched to any gene: 13. The CDR3 runs 14 residues. Germline V lookup: CDR1 ENHRY, CDR2 SYGVKD.

This CDR3 reads CASTVGGNTEAFF. The DNA for the CDR3 is TGTGCCAGCACCGTCGGCGGGAACACTGAAGCTTTCTTT. The chain joins TRBV5-6 to TRBJ1-1; D is ambiguous. V lost 6 bases and J lost 1, with 10 bases in between. Looked up from germline, CDR1 is SGHDT and CDR2 is YYEEEE. CDR3 length: 13 amino acids.

The sample holds a few counts of this clone. The chain uses TRBV30 and TRBJ1-3; D uncertain. The V and J ends lost 1 base and 2 bases respectively, with 9 bases between them. Germline V CDR1 and CDR2: GTSNPN, SVGIG (reference sequence). This CDR3 region has 14 residues. CDR3 DNA: TGTGCCTGGAGTGCATGGGCCCCTGGAAACACCATATATTTT. It is translated as CAWSAWAPGNTIYF.

This clone was detected only a few times. The V and J genes are TRBV6-6 and TRBJ2-3, with TRBD2 matching over 10 bases. Germline V CDR1 and CDR2: MNHNY, SVGAGI (reference sequence). The ends lost 5 bases at V and 4 bases at J; junction bases unmatched: 9. The CDR3 has 16 residues. This CDR3 reads CASSRTAGGRADTQYF. The CDR3, as DNA: TGTGCCAGCAGTCGTACAGCGGGGGGGCGGGCAGATACGCAGTATTTT.

This clone was counted between two and nine times. The chain has TRBV7-8 and TRBJ2-5, with D possibly matching TRBD2 (7 bases). Germline CDR1 SGHVS, CDR2 FQNEAQ. CDR3 length: 18 residues. Trimming shortened V by 1 base and J by 5 bases, and 23 bases separated the two germline ends. CDR3 in amino acids: CASSLVGGAGVWLETQYF. The CDR3 coding sequence is TGTGCCAGCAGCTTAGTTGGGGGGGCGGGAGTTTGGCTGGAGACCCAGTACTTC.

The chain couples TRBV7-2 to TRBJ2-7; 13 nucleotides match TRBD2. The CDR3 has 18 residues. CDR1 SGHTA and CDR2 FQGNSA come from the germline V gene. J gave up 4 bases and V 4 bases, and 13 bases lay outside the gene matches. The CDR3 reads CASSSPATLAGGKYEQYF. CDR3 nucleotides: TGTGCCAGCAGCTCACCGGCGACACTAGCGGGAGGGAAGTACGAGCAGTACTTC.

This clone was found once. The chain joins TRBV11-2 to TRBJ2-1; a weak D match, TRBD2 (5 bases). V lost 5 bases, J lost 1 base, and 15 bases lay in between. The CDR3 is 16 amino acids. CDR1 is SGHAT and CDR2 is FQNNGV in the germline V gene. Written as DNA, the CDR3 is TGTGCCAGCAGCCCCAGAGCGGCGGCATCCTACAATGAGCAGTTCTTC. This gives the protein CASSPRAAASYNEQFF.

Only one count was recorded for this clone. This chain uses TRBV7-9 with TRBJ1-2; TRBD1 might be the D (6 bases). CDR1 and CDR2 (germline): SEHNR, FQNEAQ (reference sequence). Trimming stripped 5 bases from V and 4 bases from J, with 14 bases between. CDR3 length: 14 amino acids. The DNA for the CDR3 is TGTGCCAGCAGCCTGACAGGACCTTCCTATGGCTACACCTTC. Encoded protein: CASSLTGPSYGYTF.